The rows below give T cell receptor beta chains drawn from one sample of a study of T cells in Graves' hyperthyroidism and ophthalmopathy. One entry per CDR3 protein results from TCRdb running MiXCR on the multiplex PCR reads. Of 300,000 to 500,000 distinct CDR3 sequences in the sample, more than 12% were seen once. The sequenced sample was blood. The receptors here all came from a man aged 45-65 years with Graves' ophthalmopathy. CDR3s leave out the opening cysteine and the closing phenylalanine or tryptophan. D genes are given only for firm matches.

V gene: TRBV28
D gene: NA
CDR3 protein: ASSLQGRGYT

V gene: TRBV28
D gene: NA
CDR3 protein: ASQWRNTEAF

V gene: TRBV30
D gene: NA
CDR3 protein: ASLRGSTEAF

V gene: TRBV30
D gene: TRBD2
CDR3 protein: AWGLAGFTDTQY

V gene: TRBV5-4
D gene: TRBD1
CDR3 protein: ASSVRDRGSYEQY

V gene: TRBV7-6
D gene: NA
CDR3 protein: ASSQRTGSEQY

V gene: TRBV19
D gene: TRBD2
CDR3 protein: ASSMLGTSEYTGELF

V gene: TRBV5-5
D gene: NA
CDR3 protein: ASSTDAGAQY

V gene: TRBV15
D gene: TRBD2
CDR3 protein: ATSRKVGTTYEQY

V gene: TRBV20-1
D gene: TRBD2
CDR3 protein: SASLTTPGTSGKWLAKNIQY

V gene: TRBV20-1
D gene: NA
CDR3 protein: SAPGLTIQETQY

V gene: TRBV7-9
D gene: TRBD1
CDR3 protein: ASSASGTGNQPQH

V gene: TRBV5-1
D gene: TRBD1
CDR3 protein: ASSQWDRSEKPF

V gene: TRBV6-4
D gene: NA
CDR3 protein: ASSDSDTQY

V gene: TRBV12-3/TRBV12-4
D gene: TRBD1
CDR3 protein: ASRTGGNSPLH

V gene: TRBV12-3/TRBV12-4
D gene: NA
CDR3 protein: ASRSPSSYNSPLH

V gene: TRBV4-1
D gene: NA
CDR3 protein: ASSQGIARSGANVLT

V gene: TRBV2
D gene: NA
CDR3 protein: ASSEFGPNNSPLH

V gene: TRBV12-3/TRBV12-4
D gene: TRBD2
CDR3 protein: ASSFGGGLNNEQF

V gene: TRBV3-1
D gene: TRBD2
CDR3 protein: ASSQLAGGAYGTDTQY

V gene: TRBV24-1
D gene: NA
CDR3 protein: ATSSLGYEQY

V gene: TRBV5-1
D gene: NA
CDR3 protein: ASSLNLGAGGNEQF

V gene: TRBV9
D gene: NA
CDR3 protein: ASCAERGGQPQH

V gene: TRBV14
D gene: NA
CDR3 protein: ASSQADYQPQH

V gene: TRBV30
D gene: TRBD2
CDR3 protein: AWSLAGGEDTQY

V gene: TRBV27
D gene: TRBD2
CDR3 protein: ASSLGGVDLDEQY

V gene: TRBV7-8
D gene: TRBD1
CDR3 protein: ASSFLQGNEQF

V gene: TRBV7-9
D gene: NA
CDR3 protein: ASSLAYNEQF